The present TCR beta chain was sequenced within a study of shared clonotypes between healthy human individuals. Study results and limitations: Naive subsets generally had larger estimated richness than memory subsets. Having only a few donors restricted how much genetic and exposure-history diversity was captured. Inspection by rarefaction showed sorted-subset sequencing to be incomplete despite large depth.

In the source study's methods: Without quality scores, immunoSEQ junctional reads could not be filtered like full-length reads. Profiled with immunoSEQ multiplex PCR; TCRdb holds only in-frame clones, not every one. The V and J calls and clone size are taken from that table; D and trimming were inferred from the DNA. The profile shows a few million clones, 80% to 95% of them singletons. The CDR3 is 17 amino acids. Germline assignment: CDR1 LGHNA and CDR2 YSLEER. The trim removed 4 bases at V and 3 bases at J, leaving 7 bases unmatched. On this clone: Its antigen is unidentified.

Specimen: naive CD4+ T cells from PBMCs. Subset defined: CD45RA+ positively selected. The clonotype comes from a young man in good health. Some clones in this sample may be carry-over from other donors' samples. The chain combines TRBV4-3 with TRBJ2-3; TRBD2 matches 13 bases. The DNA of the CDR3 is TGCGCCAGCAGCCCAACGACTAGCGGGAGGATTACAGATACGCAGTATTTT. Amino acid sequence: CASSPTTSGRITDTQYF.